Shown below are 26 T cell receptor beta chains from a single sample sequenced in a study of early T cells in non-severe SARS-CoV-2 infection. Using its own MiXCR run on the 5' RACE reads, TCRdb lists one record per CDR3 protein. The sample consists of about 77,000 distinct CDR3 sequences, about 16% of them appearing once. The sample comprised whole blood. All receptors derive from an adult who was a healthcare worker with PCR-confirmed SARS-CoV-2 infection or an uninfected control (not recorded which).

This clonotype was counted a few times. The chain combines TRBV6-5 with TRBJ2-7; 7 bases agree with TRBD2. Germline-derived CDR1 and CDR2 are MNHEY and SVGAGI. V trimming: 5 bases; J trimming: 2 bases; junction bases outside the gene matches: 3. The length of the CDR3 is 13 residues. In DNA, the CDR3 is TGTGCCAGCAGTCGGACTAGGGCCTACGAGCAGTACTTC. Translated, it gives CASSRTRAYEQYF.

The gene calls are TRBV12-3 or TRBV12-4 and TRBJ2-3, with D perhaps TRBD1 or TRBD2 (5 bases each). The CDR3 covers 14 residues. V dropped 6 bases and J dropped 7 bases, with 17 bases sitting between them. The CDR3 DNA is TGTGCCAGCAGCACCGGGGCCCCGGGGAATACGCAGTATTTT. The encoded protein is CASSTGAPGNTQYF.

This clonotype was recorded many times. The chain is built from TRBV9 and TRBJ2-5, with a possible D match to TRBD2 (5 bases). Germline CDR1 SGDLS, CDR2 YYNGEE. The germline V and J ends were trimmed by 4 bases and 2 bases, with 12 bases remaining between them. The CDR3 has 14 amino acids. CDR3 sequence (DNA): TGTGCCAGCAGCCCACCGGGGAAGCAAGAGACCCAGTACTTC. Encoded protein: CASSPPGKQETQYF.

The sample holds many counts of this clonotype. The genes are TRBV5-6 and TRBJ1-6; D remains ambiguous. This CDR3 has 13 residues. The germline CDR1 and CDR2 sequences are SGHDT and YYEEEE. Trimming removed 1 base at V and 7 bases at J, with 6 bases between. The CDR3 sequence is CASSLFPNSPLHF. In DNA form, the CDR3 reads TGTGCCAGCAGCTTGTTCCCAAATTCACCCCTCCACTTT.

This chain connects TRBV11-2 to TRBJ2-1, with 10 nucleotides matching TRBD2. V lost 4 bases and J lost 7; bases outside the gene matches: 16. CDR3 length: 18 amino acids. Germline assignment: CDR1 SGHAT and CDR2 FQNNGV. CDR3 sequence (DNA): TGTGCCAGCAGCTCTCGCGCGCCTAGCGGGAGAAGTATAAATGAGCAGTTCTTC. Protein: CASSSRAPSGRSINEQFF.

This clonotype has more than one count but fewer than ten. V and J are TRBV6-6 and TRBJ2-7; 7 nucleotides match TRBD1. The CDR3 length is 11 residues. The V segment lost 10 bases and the J segment 5 bases; nucleotides outside the gene matches: 5. The germline V gene encodes CDR1 MNHNY and CDR2 SVGAGI (reference sequence). This CDR3 is CAITDRDEQYF. CDR3 bases: TGTGCCATTACTGACAGGGACGAGCAGTACTTC.

V is TRBV20-1 and J is TRBJ2-3, with 8 bases fitting TRBD2. This CDR3 is 16 amino acids long. With V trimmed by 6 bases and J by 4 bases, 15 bases remained unmatched. The germline V gene encodes CDR1 DFQATT and CDR2 SNEGSKA (reference sequence). This CDR3 reads CSADALGAGVPDTQYF. DNA of the CDR3: TGCAGTGCGGACGCTCTGGGAGCGGGAGTCCCAGATACGCAGTATTTT.

V and J are TRBV27 and TRBJ2-3; D might be TRBD1 or TRBD2, each matching 5 bases. Germline V gene lookup returns CDR1 MNHEY and CDR2 SMNVEV (reference sequence). Between the trimmed V and J ends, which lost 6 bases and 10 bases, there was a span of 20 bases. The CDR3 is 14 amino acids. The CDR3: CASRSVGASGSQYF. Written as DNA, the CDR3 is TGTGCCAGCAGAAGCGTAGGGGCCTCGGGATCGCAGTATTTT.

This clonotype was seen ten or more times. The chain links TRBV20-1 to TRBJ1-4, with 8 bases aligning to TRBD1. The CDR3 loop spans 15 amino acids. V shed 5 bases, J shed 7 bases, and the junction held 12 bases outside the gene matches. Looked up from germline, CDR1 is DFQATT and CDR2 is SNEGSKA (reference sequence). CDR3 amino acids: CSASPPGGAGEKLFF. CDR3 nucleotide sequence: TGCAGTGCTTCCCCCCCAGGGGGCGCGGGTGAAAAACTGTTTTTT.

In nucleotides, the CDR3 is TGTGCCAGCAGCCAAGATTCGAGGCGGGATCCCTATGGCTACACCTTC. This sequence encodes CASSQDSRRDPYGYTF. The V call is TRBV4-2, the J call TRBJ1-2; D not resolved. With 0 bases removed from V and 4 bases from J, the gap between germline ends came to 15 bases. Germline assignment: CDR1 LGHNA and CDR2 YNFKEQ. The CDR3 contains 16 residues.

This clonotype was seen ten or more times. The genes are TRBV12-3 or TRBV12-4 and TRBJ1-2; D is perhaps TRBD1 (5 bases). Trimming cost V 4 bases and J 7 bases, with 10 bases left between them. The CDR3 runs 12 residues. Here the CDR3 reads CASSYGGSGYTF. In DNA, the CDR3 is TGTGCCAGCAGTTACGGGGGGTCTGGCTACACCTTC.

The sample holds many counts of this clonotype. J is TRBJ2-5 and V is TRBV6-2 or TRBV6-3, with no clear D. The V gene lost 0 bases and the J gene lost 10 bases, with 12 bases spanning the gap. The CDR3 loop spans 13 amino acids. The germline gives CDR1 MNHEY, CDR2 SVGEGT. The CDR3 region has the DNA TGTGCCAGCAGTTACTCGCATCTCCTGGACCAGTACTTC. Its protein is CASSYSHLLDQYF.

This clonotype was counted many times. V gene TRBV10-3 combines with J gene TRBJ2-1; the match to TRBD1 covers 7 bases. CDR3 length equals 13 residues. With 7 bases clipped from V and 9 bases from J, the junction kept 9 bases outside the gene matches. CDR1 is ENHRY, CDR2 SYGVKD, per germline. CDR3 region: CAIISDRVGEQFF. In DNA, the CDR3 is TGTGCCATCATCTCAGACAGGGTGGGTGAGCAGTTCTTC.

Only a few counts were recorded for this clonotype. V gene TRBV11-1 combines with J gene TRBJ2-3, with 10 bases lining up with TRBD1. V trimming: 5 bases; J trimming: 3 bases; junction bases outside the gene matches: 8. This CDR3 has 16 residues. From germline, CDR1 is SGHAT and CDR2 FQDESV (reference sequence). CDR3 sequence reads: CASSPRDRGSTDTQYF. CDR3 nucleotides: TGTGCCAGCAGCCCACGGGACAGGGGTTCAACAGATACGCAGTATTTT.

There are a few counts of this clonotype. The rearrangement joins TRBV30 to TRBJ2-1; TRBD2 matches 9 bases. In germline, CDR1 is GTSNPN, CDR2 SVGIG (reference sequence). V shed 3 bases, J shed 6 bases, and the junction held 12 bases outside the gene matches. This CDR3 comprises 16 residues. The CDR3 sequence: CAWRAMGGGAVNEQFF. DNA for the CDR3: TGTGCCTGGAGGGCCATGGGCGGGGGGGCCGTCAATGAGCAGTTCTTC.

DNA for the CDR3: TGTGCCAGCTCATCCGGGACCACCTACGAGCAGTACTTC. Translating it yields CASSSGTTYEQYF. V gene TRBV18 combines with J gene TRBJ2-7; TRBD1 or TRBD2 may be the D gene (5 bases each). This CDR3 has 13 amino acids. Germline assignment: CDR1 KGHSH and CDR2 LQKENI. V lost 5 bases and J 2 bases, leaving 10 bases between the germline ends. The full variable domain, with the rest looked up from reference TRBV18 and TRBJ2-7, is NAGVMQNPRHLVRRRGQEARLRCSPMKGHSHVYWYRQLPEEGLKFMVYLQKENIIDESGMPKERFSAEFPKEGPSILRIQQVVRGDSAAYFCASSSGTTYEQYFGPGTRLTVT.

CDR3 nucleotides: TGCGCCAGCAGCTTCCCGGGACAGAACACTGAAGCTTTCTTT. This sequence encodes CASSFPGQNTEAFF. The rearrangement uses TRBV5-1 and TRBJ1-1; D perhaps matches TRBD1 (6 bases). Trimming took 2 bases from V and 1 from J, leaving 9 bases between them. This CDR3 spans 14 amino acids. Germline V gene sequence: CDR1 SGHRS, CDR2 YFSETQ.

The V and J genes are TRBV10-3 and TRBJ1-6; no reliable D call. This CDR3 has 13 residues. Looked up from germline, CDR1 is ENHRY and CDR2 is SYGVKD. The V gene lost 2 bases and the J gene lost 7 bases, with 6 bases spanning the gap. CDR3 sequence: CAISERENSPLHF. CDR3 in DNA: TGTGCCATCAGTGAGAGGGAAAATTCACCCCTCCACTTT.

This clonotype was observed a few times. The chain joins TRBV5-6 to TRBJ1-1, with a weak D call TRBD1 (6 bases). V lost 0 bases and J lost 4, with 13 bases in between. The CDR3 consists of 15 residues. Germline CDR1 is SGHDT and CDR2 is YYEEEE. In nucleotides, the CDR3 is TGTGCCAGCAGCTTGGATACAGGGAGGGGCACTGAAGCTTTCTTT. Protein: CASSLDTGRGTEAFF. Combining the CDR3 with reference TRBV5-6 and TRBJ1-1 gives the whole variable domain DAGVTQSPTHLIKTRGQQVTLRCSPKSGHDTVSWYQQALGQGPQFIFQYYEEEERQRGNFPDRFSGHQFPNYSSELNVNALLLGDSALYLCASSLDTGRGTEAFFGQGTRLTVV.

The chain carries TRBV20-1 and TRBJ2-1; D is perhaps TRBD2 (6 bases). V lost 4 bases to trimming and J lost 4 bases, with 17 bases between them. Germline V CDR1 and CDR2: DFQATT, SNEGSKA (reference sequence). CDR3 length equals 15 residues. In DNA, the CDR3 is TGCAGTGCTACCCCCCTCAGCGGACTATACAATGAGCAGTTCTTC. Protein: CSATPLSGLYNEQFF.

The chain links TRBV29-1 to TRBJ1-1, with a possible D match to TRBD1 (5 bases). The CDR3 loop spans 13 amino acids. V was shortened by 6 bases and J by 5 bases, with 16 bases between the two germline ends. In germline, CDR1 is SQVTM, CDR2 ANQGSEA. The CDR3 here is CSVAAGVGTEAFF. For the CDR3, the DNA is TGCAGCGTGGCCGCGGGGGTAGGGACTGAAGCTTTCTTT.

CDR3 DNA sequence: TGTGCCAGCAGTTTAAGGTTGCGAGAAAAACTGTTTTTT. Translating gives CASSLRLREKLFF. The J gene is TRBJ1-4, the V gene TRBV28; D is ambiguous. Germline V gene sequence: CDR1 MDHEN, CDR2 SYDVKM. Trimming cost V 2 bases and J 8 bases, with 9 bases left between them. CDR3 length: 13 residues.

This clonotype has just a few counts. The chain carries TRBV29-1 and TRBJ1-2, with 10 positions matching TRBD1. J gave up 8 bases and V 8 bases, and 17 bases lay outside the gene matches. CDR1 and CDR2 from the germline V gene are SQVTM and ANQGSEA. CDR3 length: 15 residues. The CDR3 reads CSSTSSGTGAEGYTF. CDR3 DNA: TGCAGCTCAACTTCTTCCGGGACAGGGGCAGAAGGCTACACCTTC.

The V gene is TRBV29-1, the J gene TRBJ2-2, with D perhaps TRBD2 (5 bases). The CDR3 has 14 residues. Germline V gene data show CDR1 as SQVTM and CDR2 as ANQGSEA. With 8 bases removed from V and 6 bases from J, the gap between germline ends came to 19 bases. CDR3 coding DNA: TGCAGCTCCTCTGGCGAGGCCGGGGCCGGGGAGCTGTTTTTT. Its translation: CSSSGEAGAGELFF.

As concerns this clonotype: One end of the junction varies from germline; a read error may be responsible. This rearrangement joins TRBV7-7 to TRBJ2-5; a weak D match, TRBD2 (7 bases). CDR1 and CDR2 (germline): SSHAT, FNYEAQ (reference sequence). The CDR3 length is 14 residues. CDR3 region: CASSWGGEQETQYF. The DNA for the CDR3 is TGTGCTAGCAGTTGGGGGGGCGAACAAGAGACCCAGTACTTC.

The CDR3 region is CASSSRTSGTSIYEQYF. The CDR3 nucleotides are TGTGCCAGCAGCTCCCGGACTAGCGGGACCTCTATCTACGAGCAGTACTTC. The genes are TRBV7-2 and TRBJ2-7; 12 bases agree with TRBD2. The CDR3 is 17 amino acids. V shed 4 bases, J shed 3 bases, and the junction held 10 bases outside the gene matches. Germline CDR1 reads SGHTA; CDR2 reads FQGNSA.